What follows describes a single T cell receptor beta chain. The protocol was immunoSEQ multiplex PCR, while the TCRdb copy is restricted to in-frame clones and leaves out a portion. Seen here are 200,000 or so clones, 60% to 80% observed once, and the top ten hold roughly 5.8%. This sample was included in a study of cytotoxic CD8 clonotypes in ibrutinib-treated CLL. V was clipped by 2 bases and J by 6 bases, with 8 bases between them. CDR1 is SGHRS, CDR2 YFSETQ, per germline. The CDR3 sequence is 12 residues long. This material consisted of PBMCs, taken after 12 months of ibrutinib treatment. V gene TRBV5-1 combines with J gene TRBJ1-2; D is perhaps TRBD1 (6 bases). This receptor was taken from a human donor with chronic lymphocytic leukemia. The CDR3 coding sequence is TGCGCCAGCAGCTTTTACAGGGATGGCTACACCTTC. As protein: CASSFYRDGYTF. The whole variable domain, filled in from reference TRBV5-1 and TRBJ1-2, reads KAGVTQTPRYLIKTRGQQVTLSCSPISGHRSVSWYQQTPGQGLQFLFEYFSETQRNKGNFPGRFSGRQFSNSRSEMNVSTLELGDSALYLCASSFYRDGYTFGSGTRLTVV.